This TCR beta chain stems from a study of Tregs in tolerant kidney transplant recipients. As for the study in general: The nonmyeloablative bone marrow transplants came from related graft donors, with transient mixed chimerism.

Unstimulated regulatory T cells (CD4+CD25+CD127-), CD4+CD25- non-regulatory cells, CD4 and CD8 cells were FACS-sorted from thawed PBMCs. On this clone itself: The antigen is not known.

Germline CDR1 reads SGHRS; CDR2 reads YFSETQ. Between the trimmed V and J ends, which lost 0 bases and 5 bases, there was a span of 14 bases. The CDR3 runs 15 residues. Study outcomes and limitations: Tregs expanded with activated donor B cells seemed most donor-specific. Biological reproducibility was not directly addressed in this study.

Measured with immunoSEQ multiplex PCR; TCRdb has only the in-frame clones, and not every one. The profile shows 90,000 to 120,000 clones, nearly 90% of them singletons. The sequenced sample was CD4+ T cells from blood, obtained before the transplant. The origin of this receptor is a human donor who received a combined kidney and bone marrow transplant. This chain joins TRBV5-1 and TRBJ2-5, with D unclear. CDR3 sequence: CASSLEEAGSETQYF. The CDR3 DNA is TGCGCCAGCAGCTTGGAGGAAGCAGGTTCGGAGACCCAGTACTTC.